This TCR beta chain was identified in a study of CD8 T cells in ankylosing spondylitis (dated by TCRdb to 2016 to 2017). In the study overall: T cell receptor beta repertoires were profiled in healthy donors and ankylosing spondylitis patients so that disease-linked TCR variants could be found. Peripheral blood was sampled, and synovial fluid was also collected from ankylosing spondylitis patients. The full study cohort comprised around 25 ankylosing spondylitis patients and roughly 110 healthy donors. Study-wide conclusions, independent of this receptor: Some motif variants had previously been reported in the synovial fluid and blood of reactive arthritis patients, which suggests shared mechanisms of disease initiation. Blood from ankylosing spondylitis patients appeared to be characterized by a TCR beta motif composed of eight highly homologous amino acid variants. According to the report, matched synovial fluid samples from ankylosing spondylitis patients were significantly enriched for the disease-linked clones. In peripheral blood, the disease-linked clones were found at relatively low frequencies and had a CD8+ phenotype.

The sequencing machine was an Illumina HiSeq 2500. Quantitative 5'-RACE with molecular barcodes was the method used to prepare the TCR beta libraries. On the authors' methods: A new computational method, built on a probabilistic model of VDJ rearrangement, was used to identify disease-linked TCR variants. The raw public reads went through TCRdb reprocessing: fastp at Q25, MiXCR clone calling, in-frame beta chains kept. Each record represents a unique CDR3 protein, reported with the most common genes and DNA among its rows. The V and J calls here are based on TCRdb, not the publication. Present in this sample are more than 600,000 distinct CDR3 sequences, around 20% of which were seen just once. The ten largest clones take up about a fifth of the sample. About this clonotype: This receptor's antigen is unknown. Base qualities are not recorded, but no much larger clone differs from it by a single base.

Spanning cysteine to phenylalanine, the CDR3 consists of 15 amino acids. Of the read, only the CDR3 DNA is kept; its 45 bases are in frame from base 1. The V end gives up 1 base and the J end 4 bases, leaving 4 bases in the junction not matched to a gene. Reading the germline V gene (reference sequence) gives CDR1 DFQATT and CDR2 SNEGSKA. The sequence is built from TRBV20-1 and TRBJ2-1; 10 central nucleotides agree with TRBD1. Sequenced: blood, either unsorted or a sorted T cell fraction (not recorded which). The TCR was taken from a male donor with ankylosing spondylitis. The CDR3 corresponds to CSARADRGSYNEQFF. The DNA sequence reads TGCAGTGCTAGAGCGGACAGGGGGTCGTACAATGAGCAGTTCTTC.